The next 14 T cell receptor beta chains were all read from a single sample in a study of cytotoxic CD8 clonotypes in ibrutinib-treated CLL (dated by TCRdb to 2020 to 2023). According to the study, the label for this sample's time point signals: around 2 years on ibrutinib. Library preparation was by the immunoSEQ multiplex PCR assay. Here the immuneACCESS table is served through TCRdb, limited to in-frame sequences with V and J called. Missing clones are a known gap in these copies; in checked studies unresolved V genes cover under half, and the rest lacks a known reason. In this sample the table shows about 92,000 clones, roughly three quarters of which occur a single time. The top ten clones comprise 20% to 25% of the sample. The sample here was PBMCs, taken after 24 months of ibrutinib treatment. These receptor sequences come from a human donor with chronic lymphocytic leukemia.

The chain links TRBV15 to TRBJ1-1; 10 bases fit TRBD1. Germline assignment: CDR1 LNHNV and CDR2 YYDKDF (reference sequence). The CDR3 contains 18 residues. V trimming: 8 bases; J trimming: 4 bases; junction bases outside the gene matches: 19. The CDR3 bases are TGTGCCACCGAGGGGACTAAGACAGGGGGCGCTTTCGGCACTGAAGCTTTCTTT. It is translated as CATEGTKTGGAFGTEAFF.

The chain joins TRBV28 to TRBJ2-6; no reliable D call. Per germline, CDR1 MDHEN and CDR2 SYDVKM. This CDR3 is built from 13 residues. The V and J ends lost 6 bases and 4 bases respectively, with 7 bases between them. This CDR3 reads CASSQGGANVLTF. CDR3 sequence (DNA): TGTGCCAGCAGCCAAGGGGGGGCCAACGTCCTGACTTTC.

This chain joins TRBV19 and TRBJ2-7; D remains unclear. The ends were cut back, 1 base at V and 5 bases at J, with 3 bases in the middle. There are 11 residues in the CDR3. Germline V gene data show CDR1 as LNHDA and CDR2 as SQIVND (reference sequence). CDR3 sequence: CASSIANEQYF. CDR3 bases: TGTGCCAGTAGTATAGCCAACGAGCAGTACTTC. Combining the CDR3 with reference TRBV19 and TRBJ2-7 gives the whole variable domain DGGITQSPKYLFRKEGQNVTLSCEQNLNHDAMYWYRQDPGQGLRLIYYSQIVNDFQKGDIAEGYSVSREKKESFPLTVTSAQKNPTAFYLCASSIANEQYFGPGTRLTVT.

The V and J genes are TRBV4-2 and TRBJ2-2; TRBD2 agrees at 11 bases. CDR3 length equals 17 residues. The trim removed 5 bases at V and 6 bases at J, leaving 11 bases unmatched. CDR1 is LGHNA and CDR2 is YNFKEQ in the germline V gene. The CDR3 DNA follows: TGTGCCAGCAGCAGACGTAGCGGGGGGGAGTTTCCCGGGGAGCTGTTTTTT. It translates to CASSRRSGGEFPGELFF.

The gene calls are TRBV16 and TRBJ1-4, with 8 bases identical to TRBD1. CDR3 length equals 15 residues. V lost 1 base to trimming and J lost 7 bases; unmatched junction nucleotides: 5. Germline V gives CDR1 KGHSY, CDR2 FQNENV. CDR3 region: CASSQYDRGFEKLFF. Here the CDR3 DNA reads TGTGCCAGCAGCCAATATGACAGGGGTTTTGAAAAACTGTTTTTT.

Concerning this clone itself: The junction and the germline gene differ at one end; a read error may be behind it. CDR3 region: CASSRGTGPYEQYF. CDR3 DNA sequence: TGTGCTAGCAGCCGGGGGACAGGGCCTTACGAGCAGTACTTC. This sequence joins TRBV7-7 and TRBJ2-7; TRBD1 agrees at 9 bases. CDR3 length: 14 amino acids. Germline V gene sequence: CDR1 SSHAT, CDR2 FNYEAQ (reference sequence). The entire variable domain, with the rest obtained from reference TRBV7-7 and TRBJ2-7, is as follows: GAGVSQSPRYKVTKRGQDVTLRCDPISSHATLYWYQQALGQGPEFLTYFNYEAQPDKSGLPSDRFSAERPEGSISTLTIQRTEQRDSAMYRCASSRGTGPYEQYFGPGTRLTVT.

This clone appeared once. The V call is TRBV7-9, the J call TRBJ2-1, with a possible D match to TRBD2 (5 bases). Germline V lookup: CDR1 SEHNR, CDR2 FQNEAQ (reference sequence). The CDR3 sequence is 15 residues long. Trimming cost V 1 base and J 4 bases, with 11 bases left between them. For the CDR3, the DNA is TGTGCCAGCAGCTTAGGCTCGACGGGATACAATGAGCAGTTCTTC. Translation gives CASSLGSTGYNEQFF.

The chain couples TRBV11-3 to TRBJ2-3; D unclear. Germline V gene lookup returns CDR1 SGHNT and CDR2 YENEEA. The CDR3 sequence is 12 residues long. V lost 5 bases, J lost 1 base, and 4 bases lay in between. The CDR3 here is CASSPGTDTQYF. DNA of the CDR3: TGTGCCAGCAGCCCCGGCACAGATACGCAGTATTTT.

This clone was counted between two and nine times. The chain links TRBV27 to TRBJ1-4, with D unresolved. Germline CDR1 is MNHEY and CDR2 is SMNVEV (reference sequence). V lost 5 bases and J lost 8, with 15 bases in between. The CDR3 runs to 14 residues. The CDR3 DNA reads as TGTGCCAGCAGTCTACTAGGACGGAAAGAAAAACTGTTTTTT. This encodes CASSLLGRKEKLFF.

The V gene is TRBV10-1, the J gene TRBJ2-7, with D perhaps matching TRBD2 (5 bases). V dropped 0 bases and J dropped 12 bases, with 18 bases sitting between them. The length of the CDR3 is 14 residues. Per germline, CDR1 WNHNN and CDR2 SYGVQD (reference sequence). The CDR3 here is CASSESRETTGRYF. CDR3 coding DNA: TGCGCCAGCAGTGAGTCGAGGGAGACGACGGGAAGGTACTTC.

This chain uses TRBV10-3 with TRBJ2-7; 10 bases fit TRBD2. V gave up 3 bases and J gave up 0 bases; unmatched junction bases: 5. The CDR3 spans 16 residues. CDR1 and CDR2 (germline): ENHRY, SYGVKD. Here the CDR3 reads CAISDASGGLSYEQYF. CDR3 coding DNA: TGTGCCATCAGTGATGCTAGCGGGGGCCTCTCCTACGAGCAGTACTTC.

The chain has TRBV9 and TRBJ2-4; D might be TRBD1 or TRBD2, each matching 5 bases. The V end was cut by 3 bases, the J end by 11 bases, with 15 bases between. CDR1 SGDLS and CDR2 YYNGEE come from the germline V gene. The CDR3 contains 13 residues. DNA for the CDR3: TGTGCCAGCAGCGATGGGGGATTTGGGTTTCAGTACTTC. Residues: CASSDGGFGFQYF.

This clone was seen only a few times. This chain's CDR3 is CASSLHPRTGSGNTIYF. The CDR3, as DNA: TGTGCCAGCAGCTTACACCCTCGGACAGGCTCTGGAAACACCATATATTTT. The chain combines TRBV7-2 with TRBJ1-3; 7 nucleotides agree with TRBD1. The CDR3 has 17 amino acids. Germline assignment: CDR1 SGHTA and CDR2 FQGNSA. With V trimmed by 2 bases and J by 0 bases, 7 bases remained unmatched.

A few counts support this clone. The J gene is TRBJ1-1, the V gene TRBV5-4, with unresolved D. V was shortened by 4 bases and J by 0 bases, with 10 bases between the two germline ends. This CDR3 is 14 amino acids long. Germline loops: CDR1 SGHNT, CDR2 YYREEE (reference sequence). CDR3 nucleotides: TGTGCCAGCAGCGAGAGCTCACTGAACACTGAAGCTTTCTTT. Residues: CASSESSLNTEAFF.